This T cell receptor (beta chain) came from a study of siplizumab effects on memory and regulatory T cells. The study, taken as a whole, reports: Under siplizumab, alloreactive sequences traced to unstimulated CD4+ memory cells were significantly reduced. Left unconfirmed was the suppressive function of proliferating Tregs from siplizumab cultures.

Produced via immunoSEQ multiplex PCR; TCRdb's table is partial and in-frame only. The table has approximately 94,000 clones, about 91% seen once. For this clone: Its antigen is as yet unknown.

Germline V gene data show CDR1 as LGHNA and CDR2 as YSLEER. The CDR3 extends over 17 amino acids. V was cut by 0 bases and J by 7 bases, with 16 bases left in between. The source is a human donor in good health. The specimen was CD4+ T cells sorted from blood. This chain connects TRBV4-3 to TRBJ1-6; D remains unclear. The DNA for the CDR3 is TGCGCCAGCAGCCAAGAAATTCGGCGGGTGAGGAATTCACCCCTCCACTTT. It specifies CASSQEIRRVRNSPLHF.